Listed below are T cell receptor beta chains from one sample, sequenced in a study of regulatory T cells in long-lasting Graves disease. TCRdb independently ran MiXCR on the multiplex PCR reads; one entry per CDR3 protein. The table lists 350,000 to 500,000 distinct CDR3 sequences, 21% of them singletons, with more than 13% in the top ten. The source was peripheral blood mononuclear cells (PBMCs), collected when the disease was refractory, from a patient treated with antithyroid drugs. All receptors derive from a female donor with Graves disease. Both conserved end residues are part of each CDR3. D genes are given only for firm matches. Clone size is not always given. Where it is, it says once, few, many or a class for expanded clones.

TRBJ2-6,many,TRBD1,TRBV2,CASSDGQGASGANVLTF,TGTGCCAGCAGTGACGGACAGGGGGCCTCTGGGGCCAACGTCCTGACTTTC
TRBJ2-5,-,-,TRBV5-1,CASSLEGGTASPLETQYF,TGCGCCAGCAGCTTGGAAGGGGGGACGGCATCCCCGTTGGAGACCCAGTACTTC
TRBJ2-7,many,-,TRBV27,CASRGTSTGYEQYF,TGTGCCAGCAGGGGAACCTCGACGGGATACGAGCAGTACTTC
TRBJ2-7,many,-,TRBV15,CATSSASGSYEQYF,TGTGCCACCAGCAGCGCGAGCGGATCCTACGAGCAGTACTTC
TRBJ2-5,many,TRBD2,TRBV10-1,CASSESGVAGVRETQYF,TGCGCCAGCAGTGAAAGTGGAGTAGCGGGAGTCCGGGAGACCCAGTACTTC
TRBJ2-7,-,-,TRBV27,CASSFAGPSSYEQYF,TGTGCCAGCAGTTTTGCGGGGCCTAGCTCCTACGAGCAGTACTTC
TRBJ1-5,many,-,TRBV2,CASRFISNQPQHF,TGTGCCAGCCGGTTTATCAGCAATCAGCCCCAGCATTTT
TRBJ1-4,-,-,TRBV6-2/TRBV6-3,CASSYSRAGLNEKLFF,TGTGCCAGCAGTTACTCAAGGGCAGGGCTTAATGAAAAACTGTTTTTT
TRBJ2-1,-,TRBD2,TRBV7-3,CASSLLAGGPNEQFF,TGTGCCAGCAGCCTGCTAGCGGGAGGGCCGAATGAGCAGTTCTTC
TRBJ1-2,many,TRBD1,TRBV7-6,CASSAQDRGHGYTF,TGTGCCAGCAGCGCCCAGGACAGGGGGCATGGCTACACCTTC
TRBJ2-2,-,TRBD2,TRBV6-1,CASTIAGGGAGELFF,TGTGCCAGCACAATAGCGGGAGGGGGTGCCGGGGAGCTGTTTTTT
TRBJ2-5,-,TRBD2,TRBV7-8,CASSLENEYTVSRGRGYF,TGTGCCAGCAGCTTAGAGAACGAATATACGGTGTCCCGCGGGAGGGGGTACTTC
TRBJ2-2,-,-,TRBV6-2/TRBV6-3,CASSYSKVYRGATSDTGELFF,TGTGCCAGCAGTTACTCGAAGGTTTACAGGGGAGCGACTAGCGACACCGGGGAGCTGTTTTTT
TRBJ2-2,many,-,TRBV16,CASSQANRNTGELFF,TGTGCCAGCAGCCAGGCAAACAGAAACACCGGGGAGCTGTTTTTT
TRBJ1-5,many,-,TRBV15,CATSRDPGMNSNQPQHF,TGTGCCACCAGCAGAGATCCAGGGATGAATAGCAATCAGCCCCAGCATTTT
TRBJ1-1,few,-,TRBV20-1,CSAIPSDRTNTEAFF,TGCAGTGCTATCCCCTCTGACAGAACGAACACTGAAGCTTTCTTT
TRBJ2-7,-,TRBD1,TRBV5-6,CASSLGGQGGEQYF,TGTGCCAGCAGCTTGGGAGGACAGGGCGGCGAGCAGTACTTC
TRBJ2-5,many,TRBD1,TRBV9,CASSVGWTTGGETQYF,TGTGCCAGCAGCGTAGGATGGACGACAGGGGGCGAGACCCAGTACTTC
TRBJ2-7,-,-,TRBV28,CASSFSTGAYEQYF,TGTGCCAGCAGTTTCTCGACAGGAGCCTACGAGCAGTACTTC
TRBJ1-1,once,-,TRBV7-9,CASSAGQATEAFF,TGTGCCAGCAGCGCTGGACAAGCCACTGAAGCTTTCTTT
TRBJ1-1,-,TRBD1,TRBV6-2/TRBV6-3,CASSYSNKRGRLAFF,TGTGCCAGCAGTTACTCGAATAAGAGGGGGCGCTTAGCTTTCTTT
TRBJ1-2,few,-,TRBV4-1,CASSQEGRIYGYTF,TGCGCCAGCAGCCAAGAGGGGCGAATCTATGGCTACACCTTC
TRBJ2-1,-,-,TRBV5-1,CASSLEGVSSYNEQFF,TGCGCCAGCAGCTTGGAGGGCGTGAGCTCCTACAATGAGCAGTTCTTC
TRBJ1-1,many,-,TRBV28,CASSPTGPNTEAFF,TGTGCCAGCAGTCCCACAGGGCCGAACACTGAAGCTTTCTTT
TRBJ2-1,-,TRBD2,TRBV6-2/TRBV6-3,CASSEPRGGRVNERFF,TGTGCCAGCAGTGAACCGAGGGGCGGGAGAGTGAATGAGCGGTTCTTC
TRBJ2-2,-,-,TRBV19,CASIHREGLTGELFF,TGTGCCAGTATCCACAGGGAGGGTTTAACCGGGGAGCTGTTTTTT
TRBJ2-4,-,TRBD2,TRBV27,CASRAPGLAEDGAKNIQYF,TGTGCCAGCAGAGCGCCGGGACTAGCGGAAGACGGGGCCAAAAACATTCAGTACTTC
TRBJ1-1,-,-,TRBV19,CASRPGGTLNTEAFF,TGTGCCAGTAGACCCGGGGGGACACTAAACACTGAAGCTTTCTTT
TRBJ2-5,-,TRBD2,TRBV5-6,CASSPTMTSGSQETQYF,TGTGCCAGCAGCCCGACAATGACTAGCGGAAGCCAAGAGACCCAGTACTTC
TRBJ2-4,-,TRBD1,TRBV4-1,CASSQPQGIENIQYF,TGCGCCAGCAGCCAACCACAGGGGATCGAAAACATTCAGTACTTC
TRBJ2-7,many,-,TRBV27,CATAWSLEGEQYF,TGTGCCACCGCGTGGTCTCTAGAAGGAGAGCAGTACTTC
TRBJ1-4,few,TRBD1,TRBV29-1,CSAGTGGFEKLFF,TGCAGCGCCGGGACAGGGGGGTTTGAAAAACTGTTTTTT
TRBJ2-7,many,-,TRBV20-1,CSPEGRGSSYEQYF,TGCAGTCCGGAGGGTCGAGGGAGCTCCTACGAGCAGTACTTC
TRBJ1-2,few,-,TRBV10-1,CASSPAFDYGYTF,TGCGCCAGCAGCCCAGCCTTTGACTATGGCTACACCTTC
TRBJ2-7,many,TRBD2,TRBV28,CASSPRLAGDFWNEQYF,TGTGCCAGCAGTCCCCGACTAGCGGGAGACTTTTGGAACGAGCAGTACTTC
TRBJ2-5,many,-,TRBV2,CASSEALGAQETQYF,TGTGCCAGCAGTGAAGCACTGGGGGCCCAAGAGACCCAGTACTTC
TRBJ2-1,-,TRBD1,TRBV10-3,CAVGQGYNEQFF,TGTGCCGTAGGACAGGGCTACAATGAGCAGTTCTTC
TRBJ2-7,many,-,TRBV27,CASSSPGRYYEQYF,TGTGCCAGCAGCAGCCCGGGACGATACTACGAGCAGTACTTC
TRBJ2-1,-,TRBD1,TRBV12-3/TRBV12-4,CASSYGQGVVDEQFF,TGTGCCAGCAGTTACGGACAGGGGGTTGTTGATGAGCAGTTCTTC
TRBJ2-7,-,TRBD2,TRBV20-1,CSAATAGASYEQYF,TGCAGTGCCGCCACAGCGGGAGCGAGCTACGAGCAGTACTTC
TRBJ1-6,few,TRBD1,TRBV5-6,CASSLVGQGVSSPLHF,TGTGCCAGCAGCTTAGTCGGGCAGGGGGTTTCTTCACCCCTCCACTTT
TRBJ1-2,-,-,TRBV14,CASSQGTLYGYTF,TGTGCCAGCAGCCAAGGCACCTTATATGGCTACACCTTC
TRBJ2-7,few,-,TRBV25-1,CASKRGTGDFEQYF,TGTGCCAGCAAACGAGGGACGGGAGATTTCGAGCAGTACTTC
TRBJ2-7,few,-,TRBV3-1,CASSQGGGLKQYF,TGTGCCAGCAGCCAAGGTGGGGGGCTTAAGCAGTACTTC
TRBJ1-1,few,-,TRBV20-1,CSARDLRETEAFF,TGCAGTGCTAGAGATCTCAGGGAGACTGAAGCTTTCTTT
TRBJ2-7,many,-,TRBV29-1,CSVEDGSYEQYF,TGCAGCGTTGAAGATGGCTCCTACGAGCAGTACTTC
TRBJ2-7,many,-,TRBV27,CASSLMAGPYEQYF,TGTGCCAGCAGTTTAATGGCAGGGCCCTACGAGCAGTACTTC
TRBJ1-1,many,TRBD1,TRBV2,CASSVGQADTEAFF,TGTGCCAGCAGTGTCGGACAGGCGGACACTGAAGCTTTCTTT
TRBJ2-7,-,-,TRBV12-3/TRBV12-4,CASSFAGLEQYF,TGTGCCAGCAGCTTTGCGGGGCTCGAGCAGTACTTC
TRBJ2-2,-,TRBD2,TRBV9,CASSGVAGKDNTGELFF,TGTGCCAGCAGTGGGGTAGCGGGTAAGGACAACACCGGGGAGCTGTTTTTT
TRBJ2-2,many,-,TRBV10-3,CAINPGPGAGELFF,TGTGCCATCAATCCGGGACCCGGGGCGGGGGAGCTGTTTTTT
TRBJ2-7,-,TRBD2,TRBV27,CASSPWTSGRWYSYEQYF,TGTGCCAGCAGTCCATGGACTAGCGGGAGGTGGTATTCCTACGAGCAGTACTTC
TRBJ2-3,-,-,TRBV19,CASSTVGGADTQYF,TGTGCCAGTAGTACCGTGGGGGGCGCAGATACGCAGTATTTT
TRBJ2-7,-,-,TRBV7-9,CASNPGGRKYEQYF,TGTGCCAGCAACCCGGGGGGCCGAAAATACGAGCAGTACTTC
TRBJ2-2,-,-,TRBV20-1,CSASRLVFNTGELFF,TGCAGTGCTAGTAGGCTAGTGTTTAACACCGGGGAGCTGTTTTTT